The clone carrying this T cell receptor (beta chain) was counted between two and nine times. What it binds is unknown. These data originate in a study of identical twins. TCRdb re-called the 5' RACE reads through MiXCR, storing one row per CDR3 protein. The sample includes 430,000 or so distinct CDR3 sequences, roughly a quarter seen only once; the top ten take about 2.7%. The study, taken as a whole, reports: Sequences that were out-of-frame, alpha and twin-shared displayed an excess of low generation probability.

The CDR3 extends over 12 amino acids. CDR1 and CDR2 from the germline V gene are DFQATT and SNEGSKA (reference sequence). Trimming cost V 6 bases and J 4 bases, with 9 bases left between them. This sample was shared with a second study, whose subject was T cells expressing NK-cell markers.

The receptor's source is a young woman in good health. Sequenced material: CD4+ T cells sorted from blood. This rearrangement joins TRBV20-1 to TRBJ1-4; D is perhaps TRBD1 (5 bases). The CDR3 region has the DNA TGCAGTGCGGGGGACGGTAATGAAAAACTGTTTTTT. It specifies CSAGDGNEKLFF.